The subject of this entry is one T cell receptor beta chain. These data belong to a study of cytomegalovirus exposure and HLA in healthy donors. With 60 Vbeta and 13 Jbeta primers, the PCR was carried out. Only in-frame clones appear in the TCRdb table, and some are missing; sequencing was by immunoSEQ multiplex PCR. The data hold 90,000 to 120,000 clones, with about 80% observed a single time. Germline V gene lookup returns CDR1 MNHEY and CDR2 SMNVEV (reference sequence). V lost 6 bases, J lost 0 bases, and 1 base stayed unmatched. The CDR3 is made up of 13 amino acids. The chain joins TRBV27 to TRBJ2-7; TRBD1 matches at 8 bases. This TCR derives from a man aged 25-45 years in good health and CMV-seronegative. Material for sequencing was PBMCs. CDR3 nucleotides: TGTGCCAGCAGGGGGACAGGCTCCTACGAGCAGTACTTC. It encodes CASRGTGSYEQYF.